Presented here are 29 T cell receptor beta chains from one specimen sequenced in a study of cytomegalovirus exposure and HLA in healthy donors. The method was immunoSEQ multiplex PCR; TCRdb's version includes in-frame clones alone and lacks a portion of them. The sample has about 76,000 clones, around 94% seen once. The sample comprised PBMCs. The source of these receptors is a young woman in good health and CMV-seronegative.

This clone came up once. The J gene is TRBJ1-3, the V gene TRBV7-6, with unresolved D. In germline, CDR1 is SGHVS, CDR2 FNYEAQ. The V end was cut by 4 bases, the J end by 5 bases, with 9 bases between. The length of the CDR3 is 13 residues. The CDR3 reads CASSSNGRNTIYF. CDR3 sequence (DNA): TGTGCCAGCAGCTCCAACGGGAGAAACACCATATATTTT.

The chain links TRBV6-4 to TRBJ2-5, with TRBD2 matching 11 bases. The trim removed 3 bases at V and 0 bases at J, leaving 0 bases unmatched. Germline V gives CDR1 MRHNA, CDR2 SNTAGT. The CDR3 runs 15 residues. This CDR3 reads CASSELAGDQETQYF. The CDR3 DNA sequence: TGTGCCAGCAGTGAACTAGCGGGGGACCAAGAGACCCAGTACTTC.

The chain links TRBV30 to TRBJ1-2; 9 nucleotides agree with TRBD1. The V gene's germline CDR1 is GTSNPN and CDR2 SVGIG (reference sequence). CDR3 length equals 15 residues. V trimming: 5 bases; J trimming: 8 bases; junction bases outside the gene matches: 15. The CDR3 is CAWDGTGRPWDGYTF. As DNA, the CDR3 is TGTGCCTGGGACGGGACAGGGCGCCCTTGGGACGGCTACACCTTC.

CDR3: CASSEIGTSREQYF. In DNA form, the CDR3 reads TGTGCCAGCAGTGAGATAGGGACTTCTCGCGAGCAGTACTTC. The chain uses TRBV25-1 and TRBJ2-7; weak D call: TRBD2 (6 bases). The CDR3 totals 14 residues. V lost 3 bases, J lost 6 bases, and 15 bases lay in between. Looked up from germline, CDR1 is MGHDK and CDR2 is SYGVNS.

The chain couples TRBV7-9 to TRBJ2-2; maybe TRBD1 (5 bases). Trimming took 1 base from V and 3 from J, leaving 9 bases between them. The CDR3 contains 15 residues. Germline values: CDR1 SEHNR, CDR2 FQNEAQ (reference sequence). In nucleotides, the CDR3 is TGTGCCAGCAGCTTAGGTGCCAGGGACACCGGGGAGCTGTTTTTT. Amino acid sequence: CASSLGARDTGELFF.

The rearrangement uses TRBV6-8 and TRBJ2-1; 12 bases align to TRBD2. CDR3 length: 15 amino acids. The V gene end was trimmed by 6 bases and the J gene end by 7 bases; junction bases not matched to a gene: 7. Germline V gene sequence: CDR1 MNHGY, CDR2 SAAAGT. CDR3 residues: CASRRPSGGVNEQFF. For the CDR3, the DNA is TGTGCCAGCAGGCGGCCTAGCGGGGGGGTTAATGAGCAGTTCTTC.

This clone was recorded once. V is TRBV28 and J is TRBJ2-3; TRBD1 agrees at 7 bases. The CDR3 consists of 16 residues. From germline, CDR1 is MDHEN and CDR2 SYDVKM. J gave up 1 base and V 5 bases, and 9 bases lay outside the gene matches. CDR3 sequence reads: CASSLLQGYGTDTQYF. CDR3 nucleotides: TGTGCCAGCAGTCTACTACAGGGGTATGGCACAGATACGCAGTATTTT.

The genes are TRBV5-6 and TRBJ1-1, with D unresolved. Germline V gives CDR1 SGHDT, CDR2 YYEEEE. The CDR3 is made up of 15 amino acids. V dropped 0 bases and J dropped 4 bases, with 13 bases sitting between them. CDR3 in amino acids: CASSLAATLRTEAFF. The DNA for the CDR3 is TGTGCCAGCAGCTTGGCCGCGACTCTACGCACTGAAGCTTTCTTT.

This chain joins TRBV13 and TRBJ2-7; D is unresolved. CDR1 is PRHDT and CDR2 is FYEKMQ in the germline V gene (reference sequence). The CDR3 is made up of 14 amino acids. V was pared by 4 bases and J by 6 bases, with 16 bases between. As DNA, the CDR3 is TGTGCCAGCAGCTCTAGACGCGTCTCTGGCGAGCAGTACTTC. Its protein is CASSSRRVSGEQYF.

The chain employs TRBV6-5 and TRBJ1-2, with D possibly matching TRBD1 (5 bases). Trimming left V 4 bases short and J 6 bases short, with 12 bases between. Germline V gives CDR1 MNHEY, CDR2 SVGAGI. This CDR3 spans 13 amino acids. CDR3 loop: CASSSRQTDGYTF. The CDR3 DNA reads TGTGCCAGCAGTTCCCGACAGACGGATGGCTACACCTTC.

The chain employs TRBV7-9 and TRBJ1-5; possible D gene TRBD1, 5 bases. CDR1 and CDR2 (germline): SEHNR, FQNEAQ (reference sequence). The CDR3 extends over 13 amino acids. The V gene lost 1 base and the J gene lost 10 bases, with 11 bases spanning the gap. CDR3 region: CASSLVGDGPQHF. Here the CDR3 DNA reads TGTGCCAGCAGCTTAGTAGGGGATGGTCCCCAGCATTTT.

The V gene is TRBV4-1, the J gene TRBJ2-3; 11 bases agree with TRBD2. In germline, CDR1 is MGHRA, CDR2 YSYEKL. The V segment lost 0 bases and the J segment 5 bases; nucleotides outside the gene matches: 10. The CDR3 runs 18 residues. Written as DNA, the CDR3 is TGCGCCAGCAGCCAAGATTGGATAGCGGGGGGGCTGGGAGATACGCAGTATTTT. This sequence encodes CASSQDWIAGGLGDTQYF.

The rearrangement links TRBV18 to TRBJ2-3; TRBD2 matches 8 bases. Germline CDR1 and CDR2: KGHSH and LQKENI. The CDR3 is made up of 16 amino acids. V lost 4 bases to trimming and J lost 0 bases; unmatched junction nucleotides: 6. The CDR3 is CASSRLAGGSTDTQYF. The CDR3 DNA reads as TGTGCCAGCTCACGTCTGGCGGGGGGCAGCACAGATACGCAGTATTTT.

This clone was counted a few times. The rearrangement links TRBV2 to TRBJ1-1, with 10 nucleotides matching TRBD1. Germline-derived CDR1 and CDR2 are SNHLY and FYNNEI. After removal of 10 bases from V and 5 bases from J, the junction contained 7 bases not matched to a gene. This CDR3 is 13 amino acids long. CDR3 protein: CATDRGLRTEAFF. CDR3 in DNA: TGTGCCACAGACAGGGGGCTTAGGACTGAAGCTTTCTTT.

The J gene is TRBJ1-5, the V gene TRBV19; 7 bases are shared with TRBD1. Germline CDR1 and CDR2: LNHDA and SQIVND (reference sequence). This CDR3 contains 16 residues. V lost 4 bases and J lost 3; bases outside the gene matches: 9. This CDR3 is CASSKQTGTVNQPQHF. As DNA, the CDR3 is TGTGCCAGTAGTAAACAGACCGGGACAGTCAATCAGCCCCAGCATTTT.

This chain links TRBV18 with TRBJ2-2; weak D call: TRBD2 (6 bases). The CDR3 totals 16 residues. V lost 1 base to trimming and J lost 0 bases, with 9 bases between them. Germline CDR1 and CDR2: KGHSH and LQKENI. CDR3 DNA: TGTGCCAGCTCACCACGGGGACTTACGAACACCGGGGAGCTGTTTTTT. Translation gives CASSPRGLTNTGELFF.

The J gene is TRBJ2-7, the V gene TRBV7-3, with D possibly matching TRBD1 (6 bases). Germline CDR1 and CDR2: SGHTA and FQGTGA. V lost 1 base, J lost 5 bases, and 12 bases lay in between. The CDR3 runs 14 residues. CDR3 nucleotides: TGTGCCAGCAGCTTAAACGGCAGGGGCGACGAGCAGTACTTC. Amino acid sequence: CASSLNGRGDEQYF.

The rearrangement uses TRBV6-4 and TRBJ1-2, with D hard to call. Between the trimmed V and J ends, which lost 2 bases and 0 bases, there was a span of 10 bases. The CDR3 sequence is 15 residues long. Germline V lookup: CDR1 MRHNA, CDR2 SNTAGT. The CDR3, as DNA: TGTGCCAGCAGTGACGTAGTCCAGGCTAACTATGGCTACACCTTC. It is translated as CASSDVVQANYGYTF.

This clone was recorded only once. V usage is TRBV19 and J usage is TRBJ1-4; the D gene is possibly TRBD1 (6 bases). The CDR3 extends over 15 amino acids. Germline V gene lookup returns CDR1 LNHDA and CDR2 SQIVND (reference sequence). Trimming shortened V by 2 bases and J by 6 bases, and 13 bases separated the two germline ends. CDR3 bases: TGTGCCAGTAGTATAATCGGACAGATGGATGAAAAACTGTTTTTT. This encodes CASSIIGQMDEKLFF.

The chain employs TRBV9 and TRBJ1-3, with D maybe TRBD1 (5 bases). Germline V CDR1 and CDR2: SGDLS, YYNGEE. The CDR3 has 16 residues. Trimming left V 0 bases short and J 3 bases short, with 13 bases between. CDR3 region: CASSVETGVLGNTIYF. As DNA, the CDR3 is TGTGCCAGCAGCGTAGAAACAGGAGTGCTTGGAAACACCATATATTTT.

There are a few counts of this clone. This sequence joins TRBV28 and TRBJ1-5; D ambiguous. The V and J ends lost 4 bases and 0 bases respectively, with 13 bases between them. CDR3 length equals 16 residues. From germline, CDR1 is MDHEN and CDR2 SYDVKM. The CDR3 loop reads CASSSRGGYSNQPQHF. The DNA of the CDR3 is TGTGCCAGCAGTTCCCGGGGAGGCTATAGCAATCAGCCCCAGCATTTT.

The CDR3 DNA follows: TGTGCCAGCTTAGGGGGACAGGGGGTTTCACCCCTCCACTTT. Its translation is CASLGGQGVSPLHF. The chain joins TRBV28 to TRBJ1-6; 11 bases match TRBD1. Germline assignment: CDR1 MDHEN and CDR2 SYDVKM. J gave up 9 bases and V 8 bases, and 6 bases lay outside the gene matches. There are 14 residues in the CDR3.

V is TRBV28 and J is TRBJ1-2; 9 bases are a match to TRBD1. Looked up from germline, CDR1 is MDHEN and CDR2 is SYDVKM. V shed 4 bases and J 6 bases; nucleotides not matched to a gene: 12. The CDR3 sequence is 16 residues long. The CDR3 DNA reads TGTGCCAGCAGTTCCCCCGCCTCGGGACAGGGTAATGGCTACACCTTC. Protein product: CASSSPASGQGNGYTF.

The CDR3 region is CASNLARGNQPQHF. The CDR3 region has the DNA TGTGCCAGCAATCTGGCCAGGGGCAATCAGCCCCAGCATTTT. V gene TRBV28 combines with J gene TRBJ1-5; D is possibly TRBD1 (5 bases). Germline-derived CDR1 and CDR2 are MDHEN and SYDVKM. This CDR3 spans 14 amino acids. V lost 7 bases to trimming and J lost 2 bases, with 12 bases between them.

V and J are TRBV6-5 and TRBJ2-1; D possibly corresponds to TRBD2 (6 bases). The CDR3 runs to 16 residues. Germline lookup yields CDR1 MNHEY and CDR2 SVGAGI. Trimming stripped 2 bases from V and 5 bases from J, with 16 bases between. CDR3: CASSYDHSGLNNEQFF. The CDR3 nucleotides are TGTGCCAGCAGTTACGATCACAGCGGGCTTAACAATGAGCAGTTCTTC.

This chain uses TRBV15 with TRBJ2-7, with D possibly TRBD1 on 6 matching bases. The germline gives CDR1 LNHNV, CDR2 YYDKDF (reference sequence). This CDR3 has 14 residues. The V end lost 1 base, the J end lost 4 bases, and 11 bases lay between the germline ends. The CDR3 DNA is TGTGCCACCAGCAGAGGGACAGATACTTACGAGCAGTACTTC. It translates to CATSRGTDTYEQYF. The whole variable domain, remainder taken from reference TRBV15 and TRBJ2-7, is DAMVIQNPRYQVTQFGKPVTLSCSQTLNHNVMYWYQQKSSQAPKLLFHYYDKDFNNEADTPDNFQSRRPNTSFCFLDIRSPGLGDTAMYLCATSRGTDTYEQYFGPGTRLTVT.

This chain joins TRBV30 and TRBJ1-6; 8 nucleotides match TRBD1. The V and J ends lost 2 bases and 5 bases, in that order; junction bases with no gene match: 5. The CDR3 consists of 15 residues. The germline V gene has CDR1 GTSNPN and CDR2 SVGIG (reference sequence). CDR3 residues: CAWSPGGADNSPLHF. The CDR3 region has the DNA TGTGCCTGGAGTCCAGGGGGCGCAGATAATTCACCCCTCCACTTT.

The chain links TRBV27 to TRBJ2-7, with TRBD1 matching over 8 bases. Unmatched junction bases numbered 11, after V lost 4 bases and J lost 6 bases. Germline V gene lookup returns CDR1 MNHEY and CDR2 SMNVEV (reference sequence). This CDR3 has 15 amino acids. The CDR3 sequence: CASSSIGTGSREQYF. The CDR3 region has the DNA TGTGCCAGCAGTTCAATCGGGACAGGCTCGCGCGAGCAGTACTTC.

This clone appeared a few times. The V and J genes are TRBV6-5 and TRBJ2-7; 7 bases map to TRBD1. This CDR3 region has 14 residues. V was pared by 8 bases and J by 1 base, with 8 bases of the junction left unmatched. Germline-derived CDR1 and CDR2 are MNHEY and SVGAGI. CDR3 nucleotide sequence: TGTGCCAGCCAACAGGGGTCCCTTTCCTACGAGCAGTACTTC. It yields the protein CASQQGSLSYEQYF.